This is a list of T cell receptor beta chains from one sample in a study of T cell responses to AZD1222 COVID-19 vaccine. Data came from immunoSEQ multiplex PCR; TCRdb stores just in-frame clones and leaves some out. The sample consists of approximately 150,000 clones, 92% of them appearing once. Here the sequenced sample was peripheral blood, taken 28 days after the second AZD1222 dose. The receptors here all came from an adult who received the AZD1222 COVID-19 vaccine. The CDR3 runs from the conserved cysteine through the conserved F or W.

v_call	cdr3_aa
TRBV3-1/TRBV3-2	CASSQEAAVYEQYF
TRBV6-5	CASSPRGHYGYTF
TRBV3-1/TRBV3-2	CASSQGGTFAGQYF
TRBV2	CASLGQGLGGGYTF
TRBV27	CASSATSGGATDEQYF
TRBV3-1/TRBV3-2	CASSQDTQGKNIQYF
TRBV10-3	CAISGVERGGDSELFF
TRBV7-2	CASSLRRGNTEAFF
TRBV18	CASSLLPLTGVYEQYF
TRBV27	CASSFRQGNTDTQYF
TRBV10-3	CAIWDGSWANVLTF
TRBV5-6	CASSLGPRQGHYGYTF
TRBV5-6	CASSLAGNQPQHF
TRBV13	CASISLLESRRTGELFF
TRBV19	CASSPMAGGSSYEQYF
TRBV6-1	CASSELGGTGTEKLFF
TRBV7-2	CASTRGLNTEAFF
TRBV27	CASRRQVGRATNEKLFF
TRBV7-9	CASSGRVNYGYTF
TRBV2	CASSPVITYGYTF
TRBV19	CASSLQGGDGNGYTF
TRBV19	CASSIVQGSYGYTF
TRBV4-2	CASSQGVVLQVGNTIYF
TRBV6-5	CASSQGETQPQHF
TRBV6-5	CASSYFGGSGTEAFF
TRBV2	CASRQGLSNQPQHF
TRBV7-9	CASSEWDDEKLFF
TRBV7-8	CASSPTVGTGGRSEQYF
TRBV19	CASSIGSGWDQPQHF
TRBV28	CASSWDSSYSGANVLTF
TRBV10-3	CAISESRDTQYF
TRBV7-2	CASSLDEWLGNEQFF
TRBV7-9	CASSPSRTGISYEQYF
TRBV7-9	CASSSTNEKLFF
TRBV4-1	CASSQDGLGGEKLFF
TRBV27	CASSLRVSLDNSPLHF
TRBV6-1	CASSEEDWYSNYGYTF
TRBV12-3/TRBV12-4	CASSVQGTGELFF
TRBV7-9	CASSFLQGWEQFF
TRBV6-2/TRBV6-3	CASSPPGEMDYGYTF
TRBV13	CASSFGYEQYF
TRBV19	CASSDRSVQPQHF
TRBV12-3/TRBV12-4	CASSLGTNTEAFF
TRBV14	CASSQGWDYGYTF
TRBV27	CASSFIGNTEAFF
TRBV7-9	CASSLGANGYTF
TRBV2	CASSEASRISNQPQHF
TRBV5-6	CASSPRMGFTEAFF
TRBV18	CASSPTGNNQPQHF
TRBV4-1	CASSLRDREYEQYF
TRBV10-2	CATGPGGPVDTQYF
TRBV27	CASSPYGPYNEQFF
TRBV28	CASSAGFSAFF
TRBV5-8	CASSLRPNGYTF
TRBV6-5	CASSHGTATYEQYF
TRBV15	CATSRPGTGGRRLNQPQHF
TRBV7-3	CASSLSNEQFF
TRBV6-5	CASSYPGTDYGYTF
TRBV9	CASSSPDGGGEGGYTF